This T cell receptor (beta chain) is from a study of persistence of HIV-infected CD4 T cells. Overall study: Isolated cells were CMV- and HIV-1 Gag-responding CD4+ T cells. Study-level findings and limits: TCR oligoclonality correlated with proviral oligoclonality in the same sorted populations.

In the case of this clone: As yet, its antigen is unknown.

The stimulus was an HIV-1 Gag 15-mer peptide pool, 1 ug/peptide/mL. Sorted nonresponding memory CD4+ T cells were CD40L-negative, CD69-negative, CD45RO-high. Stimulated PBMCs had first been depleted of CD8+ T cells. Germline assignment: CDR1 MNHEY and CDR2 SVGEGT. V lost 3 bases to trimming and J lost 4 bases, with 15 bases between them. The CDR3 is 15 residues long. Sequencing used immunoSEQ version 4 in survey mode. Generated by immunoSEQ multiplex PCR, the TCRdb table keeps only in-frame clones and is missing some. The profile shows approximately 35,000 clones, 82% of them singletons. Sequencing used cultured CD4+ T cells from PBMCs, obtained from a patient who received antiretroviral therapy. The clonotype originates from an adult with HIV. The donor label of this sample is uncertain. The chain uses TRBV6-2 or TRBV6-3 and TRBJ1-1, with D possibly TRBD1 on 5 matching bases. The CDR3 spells CASSYRVGQGTEAFF. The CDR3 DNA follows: TGTGCCAGCAGTTATAGGGTAGGGCAGGGCACTGAAGCTTTCTTT.